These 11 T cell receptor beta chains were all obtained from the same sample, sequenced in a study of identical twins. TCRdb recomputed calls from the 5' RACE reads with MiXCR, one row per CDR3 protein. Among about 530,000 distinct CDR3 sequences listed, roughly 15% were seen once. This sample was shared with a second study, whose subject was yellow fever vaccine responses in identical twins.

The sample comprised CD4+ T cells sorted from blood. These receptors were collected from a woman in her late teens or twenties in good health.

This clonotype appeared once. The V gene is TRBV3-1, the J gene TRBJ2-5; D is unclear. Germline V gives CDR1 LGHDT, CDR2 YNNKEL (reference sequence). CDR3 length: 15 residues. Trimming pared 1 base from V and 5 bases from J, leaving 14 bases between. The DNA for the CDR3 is TGTGCCAGCAGCCAAGTCCGTCAGGTCCTTGAGACCCAGTACTTC. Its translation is CASSQVRQVLETQYF.

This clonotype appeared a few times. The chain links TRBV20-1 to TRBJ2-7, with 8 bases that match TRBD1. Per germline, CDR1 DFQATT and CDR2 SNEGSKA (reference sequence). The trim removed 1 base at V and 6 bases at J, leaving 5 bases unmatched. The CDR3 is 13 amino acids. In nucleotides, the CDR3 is TGCAGTGCTAGAGGGACAGGGCTTGCCGAGCAGTACTTC. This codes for CSARGTGLAEQYF.

As DNA, the CDR3 is TGTGCCAGTAGTATGATAGGAGGGCTCACTAATGAAAAACTGTTTTTT. It translates to CASSMIGGLTNEKLFF. The chain employs TRBV19 and TRBJ1-4; D not certain. The length of the CDR3 is 16 residues. In germline, CDR1 is LNHDA, CDR2 SQIVND (reference sequence). The V gene lost 3 bases and the J gene lost 2 bases, with 13 bases spanning the gap.

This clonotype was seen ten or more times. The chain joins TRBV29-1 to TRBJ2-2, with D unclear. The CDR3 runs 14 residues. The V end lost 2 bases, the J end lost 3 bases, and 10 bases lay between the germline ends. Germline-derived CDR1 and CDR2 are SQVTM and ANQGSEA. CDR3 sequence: CSVERFQDTGELFF. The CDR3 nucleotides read TGCAGCGTTGAAAGGTTTCAGGACACCGGGGAGCTGTTTTTT.

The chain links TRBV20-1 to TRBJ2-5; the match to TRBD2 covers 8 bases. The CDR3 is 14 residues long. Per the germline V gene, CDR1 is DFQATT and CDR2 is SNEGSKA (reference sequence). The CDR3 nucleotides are TGCTCCGGACTAGCACCTACCCGGCAAGAGACCCAGTACTTC. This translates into CSGLAPTRQETQYF.

The CDR3 region has the DNA TGTGCCAGTAGTATAGACCCCGGGGACAGTAGGGTTTTCTTC. Translating gives CASSIDPGDSRVFF. The chain is built from TRBV19 and TRBJ2-1; 7 bases agree with TRBD1. CDR1 and CDR2 from the germline V gene are LNHDA and SQIVND (reference sequence). V gave up 0 bases and J gave up 16 bases; unmatched junction bases: 12. The CDR3 has 14 amino acids.

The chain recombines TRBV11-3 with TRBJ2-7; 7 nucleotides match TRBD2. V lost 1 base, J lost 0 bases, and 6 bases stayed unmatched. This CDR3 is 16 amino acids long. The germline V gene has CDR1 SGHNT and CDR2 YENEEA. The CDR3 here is CASSLVGGIRSYEQYF. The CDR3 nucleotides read TGTGCCAGCAGCTTAGTGGGGGGGATTCGCTCCTACGAGCAGTACTTC. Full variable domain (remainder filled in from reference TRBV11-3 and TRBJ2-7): EAGVVQSPRYKIIEKKQPVAFWCNPISGHNTLYWYLQNLGQGPELLIRYENEEAVDDSQLPKDRFSAERLKGVDSTLKIQPAELGDSAVYLCASSLVGGIRSYEQYFGPGTRLTVT.

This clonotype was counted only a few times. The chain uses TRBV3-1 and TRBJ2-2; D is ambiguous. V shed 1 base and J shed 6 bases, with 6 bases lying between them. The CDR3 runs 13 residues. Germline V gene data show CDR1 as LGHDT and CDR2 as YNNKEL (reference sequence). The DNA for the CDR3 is TGTGCCAGCAGCCAAGCGGTCCCCGGGGAGCTGTTTTTT. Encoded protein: CASSQAVPGELFF.

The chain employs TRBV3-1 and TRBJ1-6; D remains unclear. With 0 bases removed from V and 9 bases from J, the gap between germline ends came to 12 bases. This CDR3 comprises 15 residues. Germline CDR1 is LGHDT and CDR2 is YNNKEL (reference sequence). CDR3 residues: CASSQDGVGGSPLHF. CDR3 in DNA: TGTGCCAGCAGCCAAGATGGGGTAGGTGGTTCACCCCTCCACTTT.

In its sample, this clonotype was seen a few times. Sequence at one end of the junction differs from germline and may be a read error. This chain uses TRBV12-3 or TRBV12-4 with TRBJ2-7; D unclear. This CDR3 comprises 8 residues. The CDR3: CASSLPNF. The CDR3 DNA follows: TGTGCCAGCAGCCTACCGAACTTC.

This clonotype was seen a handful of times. For the CDR3, the DNA is TGCAGCGTTGTGGGACAGGGCTACGAGCAGTACTTC. Translation gives CSVVGQGYEQYF. The rearrangement joins TRBV29-1 to TRBJ2-7; 9 bases fit TRBD1. V shed 4 bases, J shed 3 bases, and the junction held 1 base outside the gene matches. The length of the CDR3 is 12 residues. Germline CDR1 and CDR2: SQVTM and ANQGSEA.